This passage covers 21 T cell receptor beta chains from one sample sequenced in a study of T-cell reconstitution after alpha-beta-depleted transplantation in children. Preparing the TCRbeta library involved the use of unique molecular identifiers. MiXCR was run by TCRdb on the PCR reads, yielding one entry per CDR3 protein. The sample yields about 110,000 distinct CDR3 sequences, 10% seen once. Sample: PBMCs from the stem cell graft donor, taken from the stem cell graft. Receptors were obtained from a human donor who donated a stem cell graft to a child with acute lymphoblastic leukemia.

This clonotype was seen repeatedly, ten times or more. The chain is built from TRBV6-4 and TRBJ2-3, with D perhaps matching TRBD1 (6 bases). Looked up from germline, CDR1 is MRHNA and CDR2 is SNTAGT. Between the trimmed V and J ends, which lost 5 bases and 8 bases, there was a span of 8 bases. The CDR3 is 11 amino acids. CDR3 amino acids: CASSTGSTQYF. The CDR3 DNA reads as TGTGCCAGCAGTACAGGGTCTACGCAGTATTTT.

There are many counts of this clonotype. CDR3 sequence: CASSEDRVSYEQYF. CDR3 coding DNA: TGTGCCAGCAGCGAAGACAGGGTCTCCTACGAGCAGTACTTC. This sequence joins TRBV27 and TRBJ2-7; TRBD1 matches 7 bases. CDR1 is MNHEY, CDR2 SMNVEV, per germline (reference sequence). Trimming at V came to 6 bases and at J to 0 bases, leaving 5 bases not matched to a gene. This CDR3 has 14 residues.

A few counts support this clonotype. A much bigger clone sits one base away, suggesting this may be a read error. The chain links TRBV5-6 to TRBJ2-3, with D perhaps matching TRBD2 (6 bases). Between the trimmed V and J ends, which lost 0 bases and 4 bases, there was a span of 12 bases. CDR1 and CDR2 from the germline V gene are SGHDT and YYEEEE. The CDR3 has 15 amino acids. The DNA for the CDR3 is TGTGCCAGCAGCTTGGGACTAGTTGCCCCAGATACGCAGTATTTT. It encodes CASSLGLVAPDTQYF. The full variable domain, with the rest looked up from reference TRBV5-6 and TRBJ2-3, is DAGVTQSPTHLIKTRGQQVTLRCSPKSGHDTVSWYQQALGQGPQFIFQYYEEEERQRGNFPDRFSGHQFPNYSSELNVNALLLGDSALYLCASSLGLVAPDTQYFGPGTRLTVL.

This clonotype showed up many times. The rearrangement links TRBV27 to TRBJ2-1; 9 positions match TRBD1. The CDR3 runs to 16 residues. The J segment lost 4 bases and the V segment lost 5 bases, leaving 9 bases of the junction unmatched. Looked up from germline, CDR1 is MNHEY and CDR2 is SMNVEV (reference sequence). The CDR3 sequence is CASSHPGTGKYNEQFF. As DNA, the CDR3 is TGTGCCAGCAGTCACCCCGGGACAGGGAAATACAATGAGCAGTTCTTC.

There are many counts of this clonotype. The genes are TRBV7-2 and TRBJ2-3; no definite D call. Trimming stripped 5 bases from V and 14 bases from J, with 17 bases between. The CDR3 has 12 amino acids. Germline V CDR1 and CDR2: SGHTA, FQGNSA. This CDR3 is CASSPVGSSRYF. CDR3 nucleotides: TGTGCCAGCAGCCCTGTTGGCTCCAGTCGGTATTTT.

This clonotype was detected only a few times. This chain joins TRBV18 and TRBJ1-1; D possibly corresponds to TRBD1 (5 bases). The CDR3 has 16 amino acids. Germline V gene sequence: CDR1 KGHSH, CDR2 LQKENI. V lost 2 bases and J 0 bases, leaving 13 bases between the germline ends. The CDR3 nucleotides read TGTGCCAGCTCACCAATCAGGGTATCCATGAACACTGAAGCTTTCTTT. Protein: CASSPIRVSMNTEAFF.

The rearrangement links TRBV7-2 to TRBJ1-1, with 7 positions matching TRBD1. V was clipped by 3 bases and J by 11 bases; unmatched bases: 12. The CDR3 is made up of 14 amino acids. Germline-derived CDR1 and CDR2 are SGHTA and FQGNSA. The CDR3, as DNA: TGTGCCAGCAGCTTCGGGACAGCCGGCGGTGATGCTTTCTTT. Encoded protein: CASSFGTAGGDAFF.

The chain links TRBV30 to TRBJ2-7; no clear D gene. The CDR3 spans 13 residues. Trimming took 0 bases from V and 5 from J, leaving 11 bases between them. Germline CDR1 and CDR2: GTSNPN and SVGIG (reference sequence). CDR3 amino acids: CAWSVLPGDEQYF. CDR3 coding DNA: TGTGCCTGGAGTGTACTCCCCGGCGACGAGCAGTACTTC.

The J gene is TRBJ1-2, the V gene TRBV7-2; a possible D gene is TRBD1 (6 bases). This CDR3 has 18 amino acids. Germline values: CDR1 SGHTA, CDR2 FQGNSA. Trimming stripped 0 bases from V and 1 base from J, with 18 bases between. CDR3 DNA: TGTGCCAGCAGCTTAGCTCCGGGCAGGGGTCTCCTTAACTATGGCTACACCTTC. Translated, it gives CASSLAPGRGLLNYGYTF. Looking up the rest from reference TRBV7-2 and TRBJ1-2 gives the full variable domain: GAGVSQSPSNKVTEKGKDVELRCDPISGHTALYWYRQSLGQGLEFLIYFQGNSAPDKSGLPSDRFSAERTGGSVSTLTIQRTQQEDSAVYLCASSLAPGRGLLNYGYTFGSGTRLTVV.

In its sample, this clonotype was seen many times. This chain connects TRBV7-8 to TRBJ1-2; D unresolved. With 1 base removed from V and 0 bases from J, the gap between germline ends came to 9 bases. The germline gives CDR1 SGHVS, CDR2 FQNEAQ. The CDR3 is 15 amino acids. CDR3 in DNA: TGTGCCAGCAGCTTAGATCCCGAACCTAACTATGGCTACACCTTC. Its translation is CASSLDPEPNYGYTF.

This clonotype appeared many times. The chain couples TRBV11-2 to TRBJ1-1; tentatively, D is TRBD1 (5 bases). CDR1 and CDR2 (germline): SGHAT, FQNNGV. Trimming took off 4 bases at V and 7 bases at J, with 10 bases between the two ends. The length of the CDR3 is 12 residues. CDR3 amino acids: CASSSQQVEAFF. The CDR3 nucleotides read TGTGCCAGCAGCTCCCAACAGGTTGAAGCTTTCTTT.

This clonotype was counted ten times or more. The chain recombines TRBV10-3 with TRBJ1-5, with D possibly TRBD1 on 5 matching bases. Between the trimmed V and J ends, which lost 2 bases and 1 base, there was a span of 15 bases. Germline V gene lookup returns CDR1 ENHRY and CDR2 SYGVKD. The CDR3 is 17 residues long. The CDR3, as DNA: TGTGCCATCAGTGAGAAGGGACCGTCGGCCAGCAATCAGCCCCAGCATTTT. Protein product: CAISEKGPSASNQPQHF.

This clonotype was found many times. The chain uses TRBV12-3 or TRBV12-4 and TRBJ2-5; D possibly matches TRBD1 or TRBD2 (5 bases each). The ends were cut back, 6 bases at V and 5 bases at J, with 16 bases in the middle. The length of the CDR3 is 14 residues. CDR3 region: CASSSMGVPETQYF. CDR3 nucleotides: TGTGCCAGCAGCTCCATGGGGGTACCGGAGACCCAGTACTTC.

This clonotype came up many times. This rearrangement joins TRBV20-1 to TRBJ1-1; tentative D call: TRBD1 (5 bases). This CDR3 has 13 amino acids. Germline CDR1 reads DFQATT; CDR2 reads SNEGSKA (reference sequence). With 6 bases removed from V and 0 bases from J, the gap between germline ends came to 11 bases. The CDR3, as DNA: TGCAGTGCCCGGGACCGATTGAACACTGAAGCTTTCTTT. Translated, it gives CSARDRLNTEAFF.

This clonotype has at least ten counts. The chain joins TRBV5-5 to TRBJ2-3; D possibly corresponds to TRBD1 (6 bases). From germline, CDR1 is SGHKS and CDR2 YYEKEE (reference sequence). The V end was cut by 3 bases, the J end by 1 base, with 12 bases between. There are 15 residues in the CDR3. In DNA, the CDR3 is TGTGCCAGCAGCTCCCCCAGGGGTGGCACAGATACGCAGTATTTT. The encoded protein is CASSSPRGGTDTQYF.

Details on this clonotype: A read error is possible here, since a much larger clone lies one base away. The V gene is TRBV12-3 or TRBV12-4, the J gene TRBJ2-7, with D possibly being TRBD1 or TRBD2 (5 bases each). Trimming removed 8 bases at V and 1 base at J, with 15 bases between. The CDR3 spans 14 residues. The CDR3 reads CASPGWGKSYEQYF. The CDR3 bases are TGTGCCAGCCCTGGGTGGGGGAAGTCCTACGAGCAGTACTTC.

This clonotype was recorded at least ten times. This chain connects TRBV27 to TRBJ1-2; D remains ambiguous. V lost 7 bases, J lost 0 bases, and 15 bases lay in between. CDR1 is MNHEY and CDR2 is SMNVEV in the germline V gene (reference sequence). This CDR3 spans 15 amino acids. CDR3 nucleotides: TGTGCCAGCACTTCCGGCACAGATACTAACTATGGCTACACCTTC. Translated: CASTSGTDTNYGYTF.

This clonotype was seen ten or more times. V gene TRBV6-1 combines with J gene TRBJ2-5; D gene unclear. The CDR3 loop spans 14 amino acids. Germline V gene data show CDR1 as MNHNS and CDR2 as SASEGT. Trimming removed 7 bases at V and 1 base at J, with 13 bases between. CDR3 in DNA: TGTGCCAGCATACGAGGCCAGACCCAAGAGACCCAGTACTTC. It yields the protein CASIRGQTQETQYF.

This clonotype was seen ten or more times. The rearrangement uses TRBV5-1 and TRBJ2-3; possibly TRBD1 for D (6 bases). Germline V gives CDR1 SGHRS, CDR2 YFSETQ. This CDR3 spans 15 amino acids. V was clipped by 5 bases and J by 2 bases, with 15 bases between them. The CDR3 protein is CASRGAQAPTDTQYF. CDR3 coding DNA: TGCGCCAGCAGGGGGGCCCAGGCCCCCACAGATACGCAGTATTTT.

At least ten counts were recorded for this clonotype. This sequence joins TRBV27 and TRBJ2-1; 7 positions agree with TRBD2. Germline CDR1 and CDR2: MNHEY and SMNVEV (reference sequence). CDR3 length equals 14 residues. J was trimmed by 5 bases and V by 3 bases; bases with no gene match: 4. The CDR3 reads CASSFGTTNNEQFF. The CDR3 bases are TGTGCCAGCAGTTTCGGGACTACCAACAATGAGCAGTTCTTC.

This clonotype was found many times. The rearrangement links TRBV10-3 to TRBJ2-5, with a possible D match to TRBD2 (6 bases). Germline V CDR1 and CDR2: ENHRY, SYGVKD. This CDR3 comprises 15 residues. Trimming took 10 bases from V and 3 from J, leaving 21 bases between them. This CDR3 is CATLQNAGLEETQYF. The CDR3 nucleotides read TGTGCCACCCTGCAGAACGCGGGATTGGAAGAGACCCAGTACTTC.